The 20 T cell receptor beta chains below come from one sample, sequenced in a study of regulatory T cells in long-lasting Graves disease. In building TCR beta libraries, iRepertoire HTBI primers were used together with Arm-PCR of CDR3 regions. TCRdb redid the calling of the multiplex PCR reads with MiXCR, one entry per CDR3 protein. The sample shows about 290,000 distinct CDR3 sequences, 22% of them seen only once. Noted time point: persistent/refractory GD, antithyroid drugs over 5 years with positive TRAb. Generation of the TCR library employed RNA extracted from PBMCs. The sample was peripheral blood mononuclear cells (PBMCs), taken when the disease was refractory, from a patient treated with antithyroid drugs. The source is a female donor with Graves disease.

This clonotype was counted ten times or more. This chain uses TRBV2 with TRBJ2-7, with 9 bases lining up with TRBD1. Germline-derived CDR1 and CDR2 are SNHLY and FYNNEI. This CDR3 spans 17 amino acids. After removal of 8 bases from V and 3 bases from J, the junction contained 17 bases not matched to a gene. CDR3 nucleotides: TGTGCCAGCTCCCCCCGCAAGCGGGACAGGGCTTACTACGAGCAGTACTTC. This gives the protein CASSPRKRDRAYYEQYF.

This clonotype has a count of ten or more. The chain employs TRBV28 and TRBJ2-5; D gene unclear. The V end was cut by 3 bases, the J end by 4 bases, with 15 bases between. This CDR3 is 15 amino acids long. Germline V gene lookup returns CDR1 MDHEN and CDR2 SYDVKM. The CDR3 region is CASSFSGRLLETQYF. In nucleotides, the CDR3 is TGTGCCAGCAGTTTCAGTGGCAGGCTCCTAGAGACCCAGTACTTC. Using reference TRBV28 and TRBJ2-5 for the parts outside the CDR3, the full variable domain is DVKVTQSSRYLVKRTGEKVFLECVQDMDHENMFWYRQDPGLGLRLIYFSYDVKMKEKGDIPEGYSVSREKKERFSLILESASTNQTSMYLCASSFSGRLLETQYFGPGTRLLVL.

This clonotype was recorded many times. The chain has TRBV3-1 and TRBJ2-2; a possible D gene is TRBD1 (6 bases). The CDR3 is made up of 14 amino acids. The V gene lost 4 bases and the J gene lost 6 bases, with 12 bases spanning the gap. Looked up from germline, CDR1 is LGHDT and CDR2 is YNNKEL (reference sequence). For the CDR3, the DNA is TGTGCCAGCAGCCCGGACAGCTCGTCCGGGGAGCTGTTTTTT. Translation: CASSPDSSSGELFF.

The chain has TRBV4-3 and TRBJ1-2, with 8 bases that match TRBD1. The germline V gene encodes CDR1 LGHNA and CDR2 YSLEER. The ends lost 1 base at V and 3 bases at J; junction bases unmatched: 4. CDR3 length equals 15 residues. This CDR3 is CASSQALTGDYGYTF. In DNA, the CDR3 is TGCGCCAGCAGCCAAGCCTTGACAGGGGACTATGGCTACACCTTC.

In its sample, this clonotype was seen many times. J is TRBJ2-7 and V is TRBV11-1; D not certain. The V gene lost 0 bases and the J gene lost 0 bases, with 6 bases spanning the gap. Germline V gives CDR1 SGHAT, CDR2 FQDESV (reference sequence). The CDR3 length is 14 residues. CDR3 coding DNA: TGTGCCAGCAGCTTAGCCGGAACCTCCTACGAGCAGTACTTC. It translates to CASSLAGTSYEQYF.

This chain connects TRBV19 to TRBJ1-3; tentative D call: TRBD1 (5 bases). The V end lost 8 bases, the J end lost 7 bases, and 24 bases lay between the germline ends. The CDR3 runs 16 residues. In germline, CDR1 is LNHDA, CDR2 SQIVND (reference sequence). The CDR3 loop is CASRTGGGFGRNTIYF. Here the CDR3 DNA reads TGTGCCAGTCGGACGGGGGGAGGTTTTGGTCGGAACACCATATATTTT. The entire variable domain, with the rest obtained from reference TRBV19 and TRBJ1-3, is as follows: DGGITQSPKYLFRKEGQNVTLSCEQNLNHDAMYWYRQDPGQGLRLIYYSQIVNDFQKGDIAEGYSVSREKKESFPLTVTSAQKNPTAFYLCASRTGGGFGRNTIYFGEGSWLTVV.

This chain uses TRBV6-1 with TRBJ1-1; D perhaps matches TRBD1 (6 bases). The germline V gene encodes CDR1 MNHNS and CDR2 SASEGT. The CDR3 covers 16 residues. V lost 6 bases, J lost 0 bases, and 17 bases lay in between. The CDR3 protein is CASSNYRQAMNTEAFF. The CDR3 nucleotides read TGTGCCAGCAGCAACTACCGACAGGCCATGAACACTGAAGCTTTCTTT.

The CDR3 DNA reads TGCAGTGCTAGCAGTGGGGGGTACGAGCAGTACTTC. This gives the protein CSASSGGYEQYF. This chain connects TRBV20-1 to TRBJ2-7; maybe TRBD2 (6 bases). Per germline, CDR1 DFQATT and CDR2 SNEGSKA (reference sequence). Between the trimmed V and J ends, which lost 3 bases and 4 bases, there was a span of 10 bases. This CDR3 has 12 residues.

This clonotype was detected only a few times. V is TRBV5-1 and J is TRBJ1-4; D not certain. V lost 3 bases to trimming and J lost 1 base, with 7 bases between them. CDR1 SGHRS and CDR2 YFSETQ come from the germline V gene. The length of the CDR3 is 14 residues. The CDR3 sequence is CASSSVGTNEKLFF. As DNA, the CDR3 is TGCGCCAGCAGCTCGGTTGGAACTAATGAAAAACTGTTTTTT.

V usage is TRBV15 and J usage is TRBJ1-4, with D uncertain. CDR1 is LNHNV and CDR2 is YYDKDF in the germline V gene (reference sequence). The CDR3 length is 12 residues. V lost 6 bases and J lost 8, with 10 bases in between. The CDR3 DNA reads TGTGCCACCAGGGCCGGAGGGGAAAAACTGTTTTTT. Translated, it gives CATRAGGEKLFF.

This clonotype was detected ten times or more. The chain joins TRBV20-1 to TRBJ1-2, with 7 bases fitting TRBD1. This CDR3 is 11 amino acids long. Germline V gene sequence: CDR1 DFQATT, CDR2 SNEGSKA (reference sequence). The CDR3 DNA follows: TGCAGGGGGACAGCTAACTATGGCTACACCTTC. Its protein is CRGTANYGYTF.

The chain employs TRBV5-6 and TRBJ1-6, with 7 bases lining up with TRBD1. The CDR3 is made up of 14 amino acids. V gave up 3 bases and J gave up 6 bases; unmatched junction bases: 3. The germline V gene encodes CDR1 SGHDT and CDR2 YYEEEE. The CDR3 coding sequence is TGTGCCAGCAGCTGGAGGGACAGTAATTCACCCCTCCACTTT. It translates to CASSWRDSNSPLHF.

In this sample, this clonotype turned up a few times. The rearrangement joins TRBV30 to TRBJ1-1; D is unclear. The CDR3 runs to 15 residues. The germline V and J ends were trimmed by 4 bases and 1 base, with 16 bases remaining between them. Germline CDR1 GTSNPN, CDR2 SVGIG (reference sequence). CDR3 sequence: CAWNSFMVGNTEAFF. CDR3 nucleotides: TGTGCCTGGAACTCCTTCATGGTCGGGAACACTGAAGCTTTCTTT.

This clonotype came up many times. The V gene is TRBV15, the J gene TRBJ2-5; D is undetermined. This CDR3 contains 15 residues. V dropped 1 base and J dropped 3 bases, with 12 bases sitting between them. CDR1 and CDR2 from the germline V gene are LNHNV and YYDKDF (reference sequence). CDR3 sequence reads: CATSRAPAGEETQYF. The CDR3 DNA reads as TGTGCCACCAGCAGAGCGCCGGCAGGAGAAGAGACCCAGTACTTC.

The chain combines TRBV5-5 with TRBJ2-1; D remains ambiguous. V shed 4 bases and J shed 8 bases, with 10 bases lying between them. Germline CDR1 reads SGHKS; CDR2 reads YYEKEE (reference sequence). This CDR3 is built from 12 residues. The CDR3 region has the DNA TGTGCCAGCAGCCCTAGGACGGATGAGCAGTTCTTC. Translated: CASSPRTDEQFF. Drawing the rest from reference TRBV5-5 and TRBJ2-1, the complete variable domain is DAGVTQSPTHLIKTRGQQVTLRCSPISGHKSVSWYQQVLGQGPQFIFQYYEKEERGRGNFPDRFSARQFPNYSSELNVNALLLGDSALYLCASSPRTDEQFFGPGTRLTVL.

This clonotype has only a few counts. The chain couples TRBV29-1 to TRBJ2-2; 7 positions match TRBD2. The CDR3 spans 13 residues. Germline-derived CDR1 and CDR2 are SQVTM and ANQGSEA. Trimming took 6 bases from V and 6 from J; bases not matched to a gene: 7. CDR3 region: CSVRTSGPGELFF. The CDR3 DNA reads TGCAGCGTGAGGACTAGTGGTCCCGGGGAGCTGTTTTTT.

This clonotype was picked up a small number of times. The chain joins TRBV19 to TRBJ1-5, with 11 bases lining up with TRBD1. This CDR3 spans 16 amino acids. Per germline, CDR1 LNHDA and CDR2 SQIVND (reference sequence). With V trimmed by 4 bases and J by 4 bases, 6 bases remained unmatched. The CDR3 sequence is CASSRTGGASNQPQHF. The CDR3 nucleotides read TGTGCCAGTAGTAGGACAGGGGGCGCATCGAATCAGCCCCAGCATTTT.

Worth noting for this clonotype: A much larger clone lies a single base off, so this may be a read error. The chain employs TRBV7-2 and TRBJ2-7, with 9 bases aligning to TRBD2. Germline CDR1 SGHTA, CDR2 FQGNSA. There are 16 residues in the CDR3. V was clipped by 5 bases and J by 4 bases; unmatched bases: 12. CDR3 sequence (DNA): TGTGCCAGCAGCGACGCCGGGGCTAGCGGGAAGTACGAGCAGTACTTC. It is translated as CASSDAGASGKYEQYF.

The CDR3 is CASSLEGRVETQYF. Written as DNA, the CDR3 is TGTGCCAGCAGCTTGGAGGGCAGGGTGGAGACCCAGTACTTC. The chain carries TRBV5-4 and TRBJ2-5, with D possibly TRBD1 on 5 matching bases. The CDR3 consists of 14 residues. Per the germline V gene, CDR1 is SGHNT and CDR2 is YYREEE (reference sequence). Trimming pared 0 bases from V and 5 bases from J, leaving 11 bases between.

This clonotype has at least ten counts. The chain combines TRBV10-3 with TRBJ2-1, with D perhaps matching TRBD1 or TRBD2 (5 bases each). Trimming shortened V by 0 bases and J by 0 bases, and 9 bases separated the two germline ends. Germline V CDR1 and CDR2: ENHRY, SYGVKD. This CDR3 has 16 amino acids. Written as DNA, the CDR3 is TGTGCCATCAGTGAGTCGAAGGGGAGCTCCTACAATGAGCAGTTCTTC. As protein: CAISESKGSSYNEQFF.